The next 21 T cell receptor beta chains were all read from a single sample in a study of Ad26.COV2.S vaccination and SARS-CoV-2 variants (dated by TCRdb to the early 2020s). This sample's treatment or condition label indicates: some 20 received Ad26.COV2.S at low or high dose, single or two shots; roughly five received placebo; per-sample allocation not given. For vaccine and placebo recipients, the sequenced repertoires came from samples collected on day 63 after the first injection. The receptor library was made with the immunoSEQ multiplex PCR assay. Imported from immuneACCESS, the table was reduced by TCRdb to in-frame sequences with V and J called. These copies leave out some clones; in studies compared against another copy, an unresolved V gene accounts for under half, and the cause of the remainder is not known. The sample table holds some 340,000 clones, of which about 86% were seen once. Around 2% of the sample rests with the top ten.

The source was peripheral blood, collected in a trial of Ad26.COV2.S vaccine versus placebo. The receptor source for this set is a person aged 18-60 years who received the Ad26.COV2.S COVID-19 vaccine or a placebo.

The chain uses TRBV6-5 and TRBJ1-1; D remains unclear. Germline values: CDR1 MNHEY, CDR2 SVGAGI. Trimming removed 4 bases at V and 0 bases at J, with 12 bases between. This CDR3 has 15 residues. In nucleotides, the CDR3 is TGTGCCAGCAGTTCCAGCATCGGTTTGAACACTGAAGCTTTCTTT. The encoded protein is CASSSSIGLNTEAFF.

The chain combines TRBV7-6 with TRBJ2-2; the D call may be TRBD1 or TRBD2 (6 bases each). The V gene's germline CDR1 is SGHVS and CDR2 FNYEAQ. The V end was cut by 4 bases, the J end by 4 bases, with 13 bases between. The CDR3 is 15 amino acids. Here the CDR3 reads CASSSWGASTGELFF. The CDR3, as DNA: TGTGCCAGCAGCTCTTGGGGGGCAAGCACCGGGGAGCTGTTTTTT.

The genes are TRBV6-5 and TRBJ2-7; 8 nucleotides line up with TRBD1. Per the germline V gene, CDR1 is MNHEY and CDR2 is SVGAGI. This CDR3 is built from 14 residues. J lost 2 bases, V lost 2 bases, and 2 bases had no gene match. The CDR3 DNA reads TGTGCCAGCAGTTACGACAGGGGTGCCTACGAGCAGTACTTC. Its protein product is CASSYDRGAYEQYF.

This chain joins TRBV12-1 and TRBJ2-1; the table's D call of TRBD2 was not tested on the DNA. TRBV12-1 is deemed a pseudogene. This CDR3 is 15 amino acids long. The CDR3 DNA reads TGTGCCAGCAGCTTGTATCGGAGCTCCTACAATGAGCAGTTCTTC. Translation: CASSLYRSSYNEQFF.

This sequence joins TRBV5-5 and TRBJ1-2, with 7 positions matching TRBD1. This CDR3 has 19 amino acids. V shed 5 bases, J shed 0 bases, and the junction held 19 bases outside the gene matches. CDR1 and CDR2 from the germline V gene are SGHKS and YYEKEE (reference sequence). The CDR3, as DNA: TGTGCCAGCAGGTCTGACAGGGACGATTGGTGGAATGCTAACTATGGCTACACCTTC. Translating it yields CASRSDRDDWWNANYGYTF.

V gene TRBV13 combines with J gene TRBJ2-3; D possibly uses TRBD1 or TRBD2 (5 bases each). Trimming took off 8 bases at V and 6 bases at J, with 18 bases between the two ends. CDR1 and CDR2 from the germline V gene are PRHDT and FYEKMQ (reference sequence). This CDR3 contains 14 residues. As DNA, the CDR3 is TGTGCCAGCGCCGGGACCCCGCCGGCGGATACGCAGTATTTT. Translated: CASAGTPPADTQYF.

CDR3 nucleotide sequence: TGTGCCAGCAGCGTATGGGACAGGGTGAACACTGAAGCTTTCTTT. It encodes CASSVWDRVNTEAFF. V usage is TRBV9 and J usage is TRBJ1-1, with 9 bases identical to TRBD1. Germline loops: CDR1 SGDLS, CDR2 YYNGEE. CDR3 size: 15 residues. V was pared by 1 base and J by 0 bases, with 1 base of the junction left unmatched.

V gene TRBV5-1 combines with J gene TRBJ1-4, with 8 bases that match TRBD1. The germline CDR1 and CDR2 sequences are SGHRS and YFSETQ. CDR3 length equals 15 residues. The V gene end was trimmed by 0 bases and the J gene end by 8 bases; junction bases not matched to a gene: 6. DNA for the CDR3: TGCGCCAGCAGCTTGGAAGGACAGGGCATGGAAAAACTGTTTTTT. It is translated as CASSLEGQGMEKLFF. The full variable domain, its missing parts supplied by reference TRBV5-1 and TRBJ1-4, is KAGVTQTPRYLIKTRGQQVTLSCSPISGHRSVSWYQQTPGQGLQFLFEYFSETQRNKGNFPGRFSGRQFSNSRSEMNVSTLELGDSALYLCASSLEGQGMEKLFFGSGTQLSVL.

This chain uses TRBV7-9 with TRBJ1-6, with TRBD1 matching over 7 bases. The CDR3 spans 14 residues. V dropped 5 bases and J dropped 6; count of bases not matched to a gene: 4. CDR1 is SEHNR and CDR2 is FQNEAQ in the germline V gene (reference sequence). CDR3 protein: CASSPGQPNSPLHF. As DNA, the CDR3 is TGTGCCAGCAGCCCGGGACAGCCTAATTCACCCCTCCACTTT.

For the CDR3, the DNA is TGTGCCACCCTGTTAGGGGAGCTGTTTTTT. This gives the protein CATLLGELFF. The chain couples TRBV5-6 to TRBJ2-2; D uncertain. Germline values: CDR1 SGHDT, CDR2 YYEEEE. V lost 9 bases and J lost 8, with 8 bases in between. The CDR3 is 10 amino acids.

The chain employs TRBV19 and TRBJ1-5, with 10 nucleotides matching TRBD1. V gave up 8 bases and J gave up 3 bases; unmatched junction bases: 16. Germline-derived CDR1 and CDR2 are LNHDA and SQIVND (reference sequence). The CDR3 sequence is 18 residues long. CDR3: CASSTRPYGTGVNQPQHF. The CDR3 nucleotides read TGTGCCAGTTCCACCCGGCCCTACGGGACAGGGGTCAATCAGCCCCAGCATTTT. Using reference TRBV19 and TRBJ1-5 for the parts outside the CDR3, the full variable domain is DGGITQSPKYLFRKEGQNVTLSCEQNLNHDAMYWYRQDPGQGLRLIYYSQIVNDFQKGDIAEGYSVSREKKESFPLTVTSAQKNPTAFYLCASSTRPYGTGVNQPQHFGDGTRLSIL.

This clone came up a few times. CDR3 bases: TGTGCCAGCAGTTACCACCCTTCACCCCTCCACTTT. It translates to CASSYHPSPLHF. V usage is TRBV6-2 or TRBV6-3 and J usage is TRBJ1-6; D gene unclear. There are 12 residues in the CDR3. V dropped 2 bases and J dropped 9 bases, with 5 bases sitting between them. Germline CDR1 is MNHEY and CDR2 is SVGEGT.

CDR3: CASSPQEGLWETQYF. As DNA, the CDR3 is TGTGCCAGCTCACCACAGGAGGGGCTATGGGAGACCCAGTACTTC. The chain employs TRBV18 and TRBJ2-5; D is perhaps TRBD2 (6 bases). CDR3 size: 15 residues. V was clipped by 1 base and J by 5 bases, with 14 bases between them. Germline V lookup: CDR1 KGHSH, CDR2 LQKENI.

V is TRBV3-1 (or the pseudogene TRBV3-2) and J is TRBJ1-2; the match to TRBD1 covers 9 bases. CDR1 and CDR2 (germline): LGHDT, YNNKEL (reference sequence). The CDR3 is made up of 16 amino acids. The ends lost 4 bases at V and 4 bases at J; junction bases unmatched: 10. CDR3 nucleotide sequence: TGTGCCAGCAGCCCGAGGTCGGGACAGGGAGCCTATGGCTACACCTTC. It yields the protein CASSPRSGQGAYGYTF.

This clone was seen only a few times. The chain uses TRBV20-1 and TRBJ1-1; D ambiguous. The CDR3 length is 11 residues. The germline V gene has CDR1 DFQATT and CDR2 SNEGSKA (reference sequence). Trimming removed 3 bases from V and 1 base from J, with 3 bases in between. The CDR3 coding sequence is TGCAGTGCTAGGAGGAACACTGAAGCTTTCTTT. The encoded protein is CSARRNTEAFF.

This clone has only one observation. This chain links TRBV3-1 (or the pseudogene TRBV3-2) with TRBJ2-1; 9 bases agree with TRBD2. CDR1 LGHDT and CDR2 YNNKEL come from the germline V gene (reference sequence). This CDR3 spans 17 amino acids. Losses at the gene ends were 4 bases for V and 4 bases for J; bases not matched to a gene: 11. CDR3 coding DNA: TGTGCCAGCAGCCTCCGGACTAGCGCGATATATTACAATGAGCAGTTCTTC. Translated: CASSLRTSAIYYNEQFF.

V usage is TRBV18 and J usage is TRBJ2-4; a weak D match, TRBD2 (5 bases). Germline V CDR1 and CDR2: KGHSH, LQKENI. Trimming cost V 0 bases and J 0 bases, with 6 bases left between them. The CDR3 covers 15 residues. The CDR3 coding sequence is TGTGCCAGCTCACCACCGGACTTAGCCAAAAACATTCAGTACTTC. Its protein product is CASSPPDLAKNIQYF. Full variable domain (rest looked up from reference TRBV18 and TRBJ2-4): NAGVMQNPRHLVRRRGQEARLRCSPMKGHSHVYWYRQLPEEGLKFMVYLQKENIIDESGMPKERFSAEFPKEGPSILRIQQVVRGDSAAYFCASSPPDLAKNIQYFGAGTRLSVL.

This rearrangement joins TRBV5-8 to TRBJ1-5; 9 bases fit TRBD1. Germline trimming cut 4 bases from V and 6 bases from J; bases unmatched to any gene: 11. This CDR3 has 16 amino acids. The germline gives CDR1 SGHTS, CDR2 YDEGEE. CDR3 DNA: TGTGCCAGCAGCATCGCCGGGACAGGGCCGGCTCAGCCCCAGCATTTT. Translated, it gives CASSIAGTGPAQPQHF. The complete variable domain, with remaining parts taken from reference TRBV5-8 and TRBJ1-5, reads EAGVTQSPTHLIKTRGQQATLRCSPISGHTSVYWYQQALGLGLQFLLWYDEGEERNRGNFPPRFSGRQFPNYSSELNVNALELEDSALYLCASSIAGTGPAQPQHFGDGTRLSIL.

This clone was seen a handful of times. The gene calls are TRBV3-1 (or the pseudogene TRBV3-2) and TRBJ2-7; D is ambiguous. Between the trimmed V and J ends, which lost 4 bases and 5 bases, there was a span of 9 bases. Germline-derived CDR1 and CDR2 are LGHDT and YNNKEL (reference sequence). The CDR3 loop spans 12 amino acids. For the CDR3, the DNA is TGTGCCAGCAGCCCCTCTAGGGACGAGCAGTACTTC. This sequence encodes CASSPSRDEQYF.

The V call is TRBV6-5, the J call TRBJ1-5, with a possible D match to TRBD1 (6 bases). Germline CDR1 MNHEY, CDR2 SVGAGI. This CDR3 has 16 amino acids. V lost 4 bases to trimming and J lost 2 bases, with 15 bases between them. CDR3 loop: CASSLDSRYGNQPQHF. CDR3 DNA sequence: TGTGCCAGCAGTTTGGACAGTCGATATGGCAATCAGCCCCAGCATTTT.

The chain recombines TRBV18 with TRBJ2-3, with 10 nucleotides matching TRBD1. The V and J ends lost 3 bases and 3 bases, in that order; junction bases with no gene match: 3. This CDR3 is built from 15 residues. Germline V gene data show CDR1 as KGHSH and CDR2 as LQKENI. The DNA for the CDR3 is TGTGCCAGCTCACCCTGGGACAGGGGTACAGATACGCAGTATTTT. This sequence encodes CASSPWDRGTDTQYF. Full variable domain (outside the CDR3, taken from reference TRBV18 and TRBJ2-3): NAGVMQNPRHLVRRRGQEARLRCSPMKGHSHVYWYRQLPEEGLKFMVYLQKENIIDESGMPKERFSAEFPKEGPSILRIQQVVRGDSAAYFCASSPWDRGTDTQYFGPGTRLTVL.